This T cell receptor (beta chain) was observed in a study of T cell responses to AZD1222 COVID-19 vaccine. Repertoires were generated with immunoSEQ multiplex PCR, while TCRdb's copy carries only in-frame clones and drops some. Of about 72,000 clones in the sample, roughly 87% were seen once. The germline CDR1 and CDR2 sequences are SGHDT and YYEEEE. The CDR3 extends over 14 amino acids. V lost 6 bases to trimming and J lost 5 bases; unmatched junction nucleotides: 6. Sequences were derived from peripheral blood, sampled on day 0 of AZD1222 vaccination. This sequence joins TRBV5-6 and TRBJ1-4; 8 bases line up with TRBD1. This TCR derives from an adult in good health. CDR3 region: CASKFYRGNEKLFF. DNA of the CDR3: TGTGCCAGCAAATTTTACAGGGGGAATGAAAAACTGTTTTTT.